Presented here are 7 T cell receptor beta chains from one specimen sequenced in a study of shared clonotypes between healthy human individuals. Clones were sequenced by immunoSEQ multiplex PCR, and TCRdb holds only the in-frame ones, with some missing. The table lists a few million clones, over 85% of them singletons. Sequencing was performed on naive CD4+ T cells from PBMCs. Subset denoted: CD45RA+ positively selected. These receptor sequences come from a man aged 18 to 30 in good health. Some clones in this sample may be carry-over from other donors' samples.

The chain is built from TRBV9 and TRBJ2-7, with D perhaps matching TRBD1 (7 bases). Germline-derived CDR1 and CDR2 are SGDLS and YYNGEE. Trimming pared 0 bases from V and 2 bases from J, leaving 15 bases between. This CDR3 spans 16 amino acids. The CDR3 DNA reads TGTGCCAGCAGCGTAGATGGGGGGACAGTCACCTACGAGCAGTACTTC. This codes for CASSVDGGTVTYEQYF.

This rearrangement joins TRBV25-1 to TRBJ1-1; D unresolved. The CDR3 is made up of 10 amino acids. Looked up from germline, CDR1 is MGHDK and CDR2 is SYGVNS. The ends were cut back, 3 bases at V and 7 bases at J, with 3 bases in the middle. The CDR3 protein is CASSDSEAFF. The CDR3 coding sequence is TGTGCCAGCAGTGACAGTGAAGCTTTCTTT.

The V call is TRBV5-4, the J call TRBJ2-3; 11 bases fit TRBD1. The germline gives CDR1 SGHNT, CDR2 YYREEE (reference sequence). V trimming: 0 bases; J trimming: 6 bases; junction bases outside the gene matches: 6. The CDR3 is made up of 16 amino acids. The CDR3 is CASSLVRTGGWDTQYF. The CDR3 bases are TGTGCCAGCAGCTTGGTCAGGACAGGGGGCTGGGATACGCAGTATTTT.

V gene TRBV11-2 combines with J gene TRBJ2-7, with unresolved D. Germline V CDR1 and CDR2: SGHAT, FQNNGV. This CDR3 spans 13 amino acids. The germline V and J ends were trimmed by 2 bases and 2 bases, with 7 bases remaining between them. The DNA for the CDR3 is TGTGCCAGCAGCTTACTATATCCCTACGAGCAGTACTTC. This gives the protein CASSLLYPYEQYF.

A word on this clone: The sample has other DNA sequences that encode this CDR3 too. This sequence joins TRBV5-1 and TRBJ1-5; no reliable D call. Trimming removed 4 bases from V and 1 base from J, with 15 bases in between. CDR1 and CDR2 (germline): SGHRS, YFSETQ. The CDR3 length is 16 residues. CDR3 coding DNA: TGCGCCAGCAGCCCCGGTGAAGGCCCGAGCAATCAGCCCCAGCATTTT. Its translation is CASSPGEGPSNQPQHF.

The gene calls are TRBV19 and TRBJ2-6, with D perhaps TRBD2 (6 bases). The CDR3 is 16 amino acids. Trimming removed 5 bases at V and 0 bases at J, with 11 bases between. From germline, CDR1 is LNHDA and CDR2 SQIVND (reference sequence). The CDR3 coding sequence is TGTGCCAGTAGTCGGGACTCTAGCTCTGGGGCCAACGTCCTGACTTTC. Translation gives CASSRDSSSGANVLTF.

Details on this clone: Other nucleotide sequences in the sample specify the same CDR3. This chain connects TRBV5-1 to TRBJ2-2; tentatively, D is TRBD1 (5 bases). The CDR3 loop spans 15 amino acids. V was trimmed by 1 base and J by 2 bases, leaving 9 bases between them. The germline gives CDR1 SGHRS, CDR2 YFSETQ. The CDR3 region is CASSLPRTNTGELFF. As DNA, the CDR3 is TGCGCCAGCAGCTTGCCCAGGACAAACACCGGGGAGCTGTTTTTT.